These 31 T cell receptor beta chains were sequenced from one sample in a study of Ad26.COV2.S vaccination and SARS-CoV-2 variants. As for treatment: some 20 received Ad26.COV2.S at low or high dose, single or two shots; a few received placebo; per-sample allocation not given. Repertoires come from day 63 after the first vaccine or placebo injection. This table comes from immunoSEQ multiplex PCR, and its TCRdb copy is limited to in-frame clones, with some not included. The profile shows some 340,000 clones, roughly 86% of them singletons. The starting material was peripheral blood, obtained in a trial of Ad26.COV2.S vaccine versus placebo. These receptors originate from a person between 18 and 60 years old who received the Ad26.COV2.S COVID-19 vaccine or a placebo.

The chain has TRBV9 and TRBJ2-3, with D maybe TRBD1 (6 bases). CDR1 is SGDLS and CDR2 is YYNGEE in the germline V gene. This CDR3 region has 16 residues. V gave up 3 bases and J gave up 3 bases, with 17 bases separating them. The CDR3 DNA reads as TGTGCCAGCAGCGCCCTACAGGGAACGGGAACAGATACGCAGTATTTT. It translates to CASSALQGTGTDTQYF.

Ten or more counts support this clone. The gene calls are TRBV5-5 and TRBJ2-3; tentatively, D is TRBD2 (6 bases). V was cut by 4 bases and J by 2 bases, with 14 bases left in between. The germline CDR1 and CDR2 sequences are SGHKS and YYEKEE (reference sequence). This CDR3 region has 15 residues. CDR3 DNA: TGTGCCAGCAGCCCGGGGGACCGATCCACAGATACGCAGTATTTT. Translation: CASSPGDRSTDTQYF.

This clone appeared a single time. The CDR3 nucleotides are TGTGCCAGCAGCCCCGGGACTTATAATGAAAAACTGTTTTTT. Protein product: CASSPGTYNEKLFF. The chain recombines TRBV4-2 with TRBJ1-4, with D perhaps matching TRBD1 (5 bases). Germline V gene data show CDR1 as LGHNA and CDR2 as YNFKEQ. Trimming pared 4 bases from V and 4 bases from J, leaving 10 bases between. This CDR3 region has 14 residues.

This chain connects TRBV5-8 to TRBJ1-6, with D perhaps TRBD1 (6 bases). Trimming took off 6 bases at V and 0 bases at J, with 10 bases between the two ends. Germline V gives CDR1 SGHTS, CDR2 YDEGEE. There are 15 residues in the CDR3. The CDR3 bases are TGTGCCAGCACCCGGACAGACTCCTATAATTCACCCCTCCACTTT. The encoded protein is CASTRTDSYNSPLHF.

This clone was detected once. V usage is TRBV7-2 and J usage is TRBJ2-3, with 9 bases that match TRBD1. The CDR3 runs to 14 residues. The V gene end was trimmed by 5 bases and the J gene end by 4 bases; junction bases not matched to a gene: 4. Germline values: CDR1 SGHTA, CDR2 FQGNSA. CDR3 DNA: TGTGCCAGCAGCCCGCGGACAGGGGCAGATACGCAGTATTTT. Residues: CASSPRTGADTQYF.

This chain links TRBV18 with TRBJ1-1; perhaps TRBD1 as D (6 bases). Trimming removed 3 bases from V and 2 bases from J, with 10 bases in between. Per germline, CDR1 KGHSH and CDR2 LQKENI. This CDR3 has 14 amino acids. The CDR3 loop reads CASSPQGTNTEAFF. The CDR3 DNA is TGTGCCAGCTCACCCCAGGGGACAAACACTGAAGCTTTCTTT.

The chain couples TRBV7-9 to TRBJ1-6, with 7 bases fitting TRBD1. The length of the CDR3 is 18 residues. Germline lookup yields CDR1 SEHNR and CDR2 FQNEAQ (reference sequence). The V segment lost 5 bases and the J segment 0 bases; nucleotides outside the gene matches: 10. As DNA, the CDR3 is TGTGCCAGCAGCCCACCGACAGGGCCCAGCTCCTATAATTCACCCCTCCACTTT. It codes for CASSPPTGPSSYNSPLHF. The whole variable domain, filled in from reference TRBV7-9 and TRBJ1-6, reads DTGVSQNPRHKITKRGQNVTFRCDPISEHNRLYWYRQTLGQGPEFLTYFQNEAQLEKSRLLSDRFSAERPKGSFSTLEIQRTEQGDSAMYLCASSPPTGPSSYNSPLHFGNGTRLTVT.

This sequence joins TRBV5-1 and TRBJ1-2; TRBD1 is a possible D gene (5 bases). The CDR3 is 15 amino acids. CDR1 and CDR2 (germline): SGHRS, YFSETQ. V was clipped by 3 bases and J by 3 bases, with 15 bases between them. The CDR3, as DNA: TGCGCCAGCAGCTCGGGATTGGGGCAGGACTATGGCTACACCTTC. Translated, it gives CASSSGLGQDYGYTF.

The V call is TRBV9, the J call TRBJ1-2, with D unresolved. CDR3 length: 12 amino acids. CDR1 and CDR2 (germline): SGDLS, YYNGEE. Trimming shortened V by 6 bases and J by 0 bases, and 6 bases separated the two germline ends. CDR3 sequence: CASTAANYGYTF. As DNA, the CDR3 is TGTGCCAGCACGGCAGCTAACTATGGCTACACCTTC.

A word on this clone: One end of the junction is discordant with germline, which a read error may explain. The chain links TRBV4-1 to TRBJ1-1, with 11 bases that match TRBD1. There are 13 residues in the CDR3. Germline V gene data show CDR1 as MGHRA and CDR2 as YSYEKL. As DNA, the CDR3 is TGCGCCAGCAGCCAATCGAGGGACAGGGGGGTCTTGTTT. Its protein is CASSQSRDRGVLF.

This chain joins TRBV7-9 and TRBJ2-3; TRBD2 matches at 12 bases. The CDR3 has 16 amino acids. Germline V gives CDR1 SEHNR, CDR2 FQNEAQ (reference sequence). Germline trimming cut 3 bases from V and 2 bases from J; bases unmatched to any gene: 3. In DNA, the CDR3 is TGTGCCAGCAGCTTCGGACTAGCGGGGCTCACAGATACGCAGTATTTT. Amino acids: CASSFGLAGLTDTQYF.

This rearrangement joins TRBV6-6 to TRBJ2-7; the D gene is possibly TRBD1 (5 bases). Trimming left V 2 bases short and J 9 bases short, with 11 bases between. This CDR3 has 12 amino acids. Germline assignment: CDR1 MNHNY and CDR2 SVGAGI (reference sequence). CDR3 sequence (DNA): TGTGCCAGCAGTTACGACGACAGCATGCAGTACTTC. This translates into CASSYDDSMQYF.

The gene calls are TRBV5-1 and TRBJ1-2, with 8 positions matching TRBD1. Germline V CDR1 and CDR2: SGHRS, YFSETQ. The V segment lost 5 bases and the J segment 7 bases; nucleotides outside the gene matches: 10. There are 14 residues in the CDR3. The CDR3: CASSHGQGGIGYTF. CDR3 DNA sequence: TGCGCCAGCAGTCATGGACAGGGCGGTATTGGCTACACCTTC. The complete variable domain, with remaining parts taken from reference TRBV5-1 and TRBJ1-2, reads KAGVTQTPRYLIKTRGQQVTLSCSPISGHRSVSWYQQTPGQGLQFLFEYFSETQRNKGNFPGRFSGRQFSNSRSEMNVSTLELGDSALYLCASSHGQGGIGYTFGSGTRLTVV.

This sequence joins TRBV30 and TRBJ1-2, with D perhaps matching TRBD1 (5 bases). CDR1 is GTSNPN and CDR2 is SVGIG in the germline V gene (reference sequence). V lost 3 bases, J lost 0 bases, and 14 bases lay in between. This CDR3 contains 15 residues. Written as DNA, the CDR3 is TGTGCCTGGAGACCCCGGGGCTCCCCTAACTATGGCTACACCTTC. The encoded protein is CAWRPRGSPNYGYTF.

The chain joins TRBV7-2 to TRBJ2-1; possibly TRBD2 for D (6 bases). The CDR3 has 15 residues. V was trimmed by 2 bases and J by 2 bases, leaving 10 bases between them. Germline V gives CDR1 SGHTA, CDR2 FQGNSA. The CDR3 reads CASSLWTGAYNEQFF. The CDR3 nucleotides read TGTGCCAGCAGCTTATGGACGGGAGCCTACAATGAGCAGTTCTTC.

V is TRBV19 and J is TRBJ2-1; D not certain. V lost 3 bases and J lost 0, with 9 bases in between. The CDR3 contains 15 residues. Per germline, CDR1 LNHDA and CDR2 SQIVND (reference sequence). CDR3 in DNA: TGTGCCAGTAGTATCCCCGTAAGCTCCTACAATGAGCAGTTCTTC. Translation gives CASSIPVSSYNEQFF.

The gene calls are TRBV18 and TRBJ1-1; 10 nucleotides align to TRBD1. The CDR3 has 15 amino acids. V lost 3 bases to trimming and J lost 5 bases; unmatched junction nucleotides: 6. The germline gives CDR1 KGHSH, CDR2 LQKENI. In DNA, the CDR3 is TGTGCCAGCTCACCTCCCGGGACAGGGGTTACTGAAGCTTTCTTT. This gives the protein CASSPPGTGVTEAFF.

The sample holds a few counts of this clone. The genes are TRBV2 and TRBJ2-2, with D tentatively TRBD2 (5 bases). This CDR3 region has 15 residues. V lost 6 bases to trimming and J lost 5 bases, with 16 bases between them. CDR1 is SNHLY and CDR2 is FYNNEI in the germline V gene. Written as DNA, the CDR3 is TGTGCCAGCAGACAAGGACCTACGGGGACCGGGGAGCTGTTTTTT. Its translation: CASRQGPTGTGELFF.

This clone was seen only a few times. CDR3 sequence reads: CASSESRDRSYEQYF. DNA of the CDR3: TGCGCCAGCAGTGAGTCCAGGGACCGCAGCTACGAGCAGTACTTC. The chain links TRBV10-1 to TRBJ2-7; either TRBD1 or TRBD2 may supply D (5 bases each). Germline CDR1 and CDR2: WNHNN and SYGVQD (reference sequence). V gave up 0 bases and J gave up 3 bases, with 12 bases separating them. The CDR3 spans 15 residues.

V and J are TRBV6-5 and TRBJ1-6; unclear D gene. V was trimmed by 0 bases and J by 6 bases, leaving 9 bases between them. This CDR3 has 15 residues. CDR1 and CDR2 (germline): MNHEY, SVGAGI. As DNA, the CDR3 is TGTGCCAGCAGTTACTCCCTTCTCCCTAATTCACCCCTCCACTTT. Encoded protein: CASSYSLLPNSPLHF.

The chain has TRBV6-5 and TRBJ2-5, with TRBD1 matching 7 bases. Germline V gene lookup returns CDR1 MNHEY and CDR2 SVGAGI. The J segment lost 5 bases and the V segment lost 5 bases, leaving 2 bases of the junction unmatched. The CDR3 has 12 amino acids. CDR3 in amino acids: CASSTGAETQYF. The DNA for the CDR3 is TGTGCCAGCAGTACAGGGGCGGAGACCCAGTACTTC.

The genes are TRBV18 and TRBJ2-7, with unresolved D. Germline lookup yields CDR1 KGHSH and CDR2 LQKENI. The CDR3 is 16 amino acids. V was cut by 2 bases and J by 5 bases, with 19 bases left in between. DNA of the CDR3: TGTGCCAGCTCACCATATTTAGGGCAGGCTGTCAACGAGCAGTACTTC. Its protein product is CASSPYLGQAVNEQYF.

V and J are TRBV3-1 (or the pseudogene TRBV3-2) and TRBJ2-5; D not resolved. The V gene lost 2 bases and the J gene lost 5 bases, with 12 bases spanning the gap. The CDR3 runs 14 residues. In germline, CDR1 is LGHDT, CDR2 YNNKEL (reference sequence). The CDR3 reads CASSQNLVGETQYF. In DNA form, the CDR3 reads TGTGCCAGCAGCCAAAACCTAGTCGGGGAGACCCAGTACTTC.

This chain joins TRBV6-2 or TRBV6-3 and TRBJ2-7; TRBD1 agrees at 7 bases. Germline V gene lookup returns CDR1 MNHEY and CDR2 SVGEGT. The junction had 12 bases not matched to a gene; V was cut back by 5 bases and J by 5 bases. The CDR3 spans 15 residues. CDR3 nucleotides: TGTGCCAGCAGTGATCGGACAGGTGGGGCCCACGAGCAGTACTTC. Encoded protein: CASSDRTGGAHEQYF.

This clone has just a few counts. The chain uses TRBV6-2 or TRBV6-3 and TRBJ1-3; D unresolved. The CDR3 is 14 amino acids. Germline V gene sequence: CDR1 MNHEY, CDR2 SVGEGT. V was cut by 5 bases and J by 4 bases, with 12 bases left in between. CDR3 loop: CASSNPGRGNTIYF. The CDR3 DNA follows: TGTGCCAGCAGTAACCCTGGGCGAGGAAACACCATATATTTT.

CDR3 nucleotides: TGTGCCAGCAGCCAAGCCACGGGTGGGACAAGGGGGAACACTGAAGCTTTCTTT. Translation gives CASSQATGGTRGNTEAFF. The rearrangement joins TRBV4-2 to TRBJ1-1; TRBD1 is a possible D gene (6 bases). CDR1 is LGHNA, CDR2 YNFKEQ, per germline. Trimming stripped 1 base from V and 1 base from J, with 19 bases between. There are 18 residues in the CDR3.

The chain combines TRBV15 with TRBJ1-1, with D unresolved. Trimming removed 1 base at V and 0 bases at J, with 3 bases between. CDR3 length: 13 amino acids. The germline CDR1 and CDR2 sequences are LNHNV and YYDKDF (reference sequence). In nucleotides, the CDR3 is TGTGCCACCAGCAGAGCGGTGAACACTGAAGCTTTCTTT. Translated, it gives CATSRAVNTEAFF.

As regards this clone: This sample also contains other DNA sequences that code for the same CDR3. The CDR3 region is CASSLPGRGGEQYF. In DNA form, the CDR3 reads TGTGCCAGCAGCTTGCCCGGCCGGGGGGGTGAGCAGTACTTC. The rearrangement links TRBV5-4 to TRBJ2-7; 8 positions match TRBD2. This CDR3 contains 14 residues. The V gene's germline CDR1 is SGHNT and CDR2 YYREEE (reference sequence). J was trimmed by 7 bases and V by 1 base; bases with no gene match: 7.

This clone showed up just a few times. The chain joins TRBV11-3 to TRBJ2-2; D gene unclear. The ends were cut back, 3 bases at V and 5 bases at J, with 10 bases in the middle. The germline V gene has CDR1 SGHNT and CDR2 YENEEA. CDR3 length: 14 amino acids. As DNA, the CDR3 is TGTGCCAGCAGCTTGGGATCGGTTACCGGGGAGCTGTTTTTT. Translation: CASSLGSVTGELFF.

The chain carries TRBV4-2 and TRBJ1-2; 10 bases match TRBD1. Losses at the gene ends were 2 bases for V and 4 bases for J; bases not matched to a gene: 7. The CDR3 loop spans 16 amino acids. Germline loops: CDR1 LGHNA, CDR2 YNFKEQ. The CDR3 region is CASSQNPGQGSYGYTF. The CDR3 nucleotides read TGTGCCAGCAGCCAAAATCCGGGACAGGGGAGCTATGGCTACACCTTC.

The chain employs TRBV6-5 and TRBJ1-2, with D hard to call. The CDR3 consists of 14 residues. The V end lost 3 bases, the J end lost 0 bases, and 8 bases lay between the germline ends. In germline, CDR1 is MNHEY, CDR2 SVGAGI. For the CDR3, the DNA is TGTGCCAGCAGTTATCAGAGGACTAACTATGGCTACACCTTC. Amino acids: CASSYQRTNYGYTF.